This T cell receptor (beta chain) appears in the sequencing data of a study of blood T cell repertoires in COVID-19 (dated by TCRdb to the early 2020s). Notes on the research overall: Samples from collaborators originated in the United States, Italy and Spain and spanned both the acute and convalescent phases of COVID-19. The material from the prospective study consisted of cDNA or gDNA derived from T cells, B-cell-depleted T cells, or PBMCs. The dataset comprised deeply sampled blood TCRbeta repertoires from subjects exposed to, actively infected with, or recovered from COVID-19. The repertoires were released in a freely available public database intended as a resource for research on the immune response to SARS-CoV-2. The samples were drawn from two sources: the first 160 participants of the ongoing ImmuneRACE study, and 1,000 to 1,500 subjects contributed by 6 global collaborators. Sample metadata almost always included a de-identified subject ID, COVID-19 status, age in years and sex. Where available, HLA class I and class II types were taken from metadata supplied by the sample provider and were not determined by assay-based typing.

A note on this clone: Its antigen is unknown. Base quality data are lacking; no much larger clone is found one base away.

Collaborating institutions collected whole blood in K2EDTA tubes following their own protocols. Collaborator samples were shipped for TCRbeta analysis as frozen whole blood, isolated PBMCs, or DNA extracted from either sample type. TCRbeta CDR3 regions were amplified from genomic DNA using the immunoSEQ Assay, a bias-controlled multiplex PCR. In the source study's methods: Nucleated cell counts per sample were estimated from amplification of reference gene primers within the assay. Sequence reads were collapsed and filtered to measure the absolute abundance of every unique TCRbeta CDR3 rearrangement. For each sample, productive Simpson clonality was calculated as the square root of Simpson's diversity index across productive rearrangements. TCRdb retrieved this table from immuneACCESS and kept in-frame rearrangements only. Not all clones are present; in checked studies, unresolved V genes account for under half, and no reason is known for the remainder. Clone size and V and J calls were adopted from that table, with D and trimming inferred from the DNA. The sample yields 90,000 to 120,000 clones; 90% to 95% were counted once. Together, the top ten hold roughly 6% of the sample.

The CDR3 covers 16 residues, taking in both the cysteine and the phenylalanine. Of the read, only the CDR3 DNA is kept; its 48 bases are in frame from base 1. CDR1 DFQATT and CDR2 SNEGSKA were looked up in the germline V gene (reference sequence). V ends up 3 bases short and J 3 bases short, with an unmatched junction base count of 10. Overall study outcomes, separate from this receptor: Clinical and demographic metadata were provided uncurated, with the amount varying by source and participant.

The chain couples TRBV20-1 to TRBJ2-7, and 11 bases in between align with TRBD2. Sequencing was performed on peripheral blood. The origin of this receptor is a human donor in a cohort sampled during active COVID-19. The CDR3: CSASLTTSGSGYEQYF. The sequence in DNA is TGCAGTGCTAGTCTTACCACTAGCGGGAGTGGCTACGAGCAGTACTTC.